The present entry profiles one T cell receptor (beta chain) with its context. This sample is drawn from a study of blood T cell repertoires in COVID-19. Study-level background: COVID-19 samples from acute and convalescent phases originated in the United States, Italy and Spain.

The authors' processing: Reference gene primer amplification yielded estimated nucleated cell counts. The protocol was immunoSEQ multiplex PCR, while the TCRdb copy is restricted to in-frame clones and leaves out a portion. For V, J and clone size, that table is used; D and trimming come from the DNA. Of 200,000 to 250,000 clones listed, 80% are singletons. V was shortened by 0 bases and J by 7 bases, with 11 bases between the two germline ends. Germline values: CDR1 SGHDT, CDR2 YYEEEE. The CDR3 is made up of 15 amino acids. The material sequenced was peripheral blood. The chain employs TRBV5-6 and TRBJ1-6; D uncertain. The receptor comes from a woman in her 70s with acute or convalescent COVID-19. The CDR3 region is CASSLDARENSPLHF. The CDR3 bases are TGTGCCAGCAGCTTGGACGCTAGAGAGAATTCACCCCTCCACTTT.